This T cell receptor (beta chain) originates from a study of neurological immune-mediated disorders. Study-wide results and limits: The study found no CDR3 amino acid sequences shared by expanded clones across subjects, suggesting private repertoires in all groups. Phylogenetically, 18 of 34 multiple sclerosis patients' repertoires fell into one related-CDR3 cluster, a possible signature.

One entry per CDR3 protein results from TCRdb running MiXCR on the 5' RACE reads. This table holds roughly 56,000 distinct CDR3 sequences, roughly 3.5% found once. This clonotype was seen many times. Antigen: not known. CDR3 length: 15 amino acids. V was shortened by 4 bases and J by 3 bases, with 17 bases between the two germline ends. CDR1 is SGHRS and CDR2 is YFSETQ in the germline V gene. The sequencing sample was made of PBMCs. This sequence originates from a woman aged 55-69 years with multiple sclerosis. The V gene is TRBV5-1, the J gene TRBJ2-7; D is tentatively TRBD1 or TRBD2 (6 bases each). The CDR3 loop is CASSPLTGAGYEQYF. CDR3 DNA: TGCGCCAGCAGCCCCCTGACGGGGGCTGGCTACGAGCAGTACTTC.